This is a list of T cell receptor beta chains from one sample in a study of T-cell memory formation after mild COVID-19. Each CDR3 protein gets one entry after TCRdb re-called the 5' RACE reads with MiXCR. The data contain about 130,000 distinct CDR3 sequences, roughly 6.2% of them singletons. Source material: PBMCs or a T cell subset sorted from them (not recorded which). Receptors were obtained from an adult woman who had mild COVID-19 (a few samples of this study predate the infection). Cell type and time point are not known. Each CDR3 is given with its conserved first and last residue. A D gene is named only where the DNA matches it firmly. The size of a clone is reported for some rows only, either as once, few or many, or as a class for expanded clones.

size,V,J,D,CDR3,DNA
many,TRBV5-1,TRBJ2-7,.,CASSLGAYEQYF,TGCGCCAGCAGCTTGGGGGCCTACGAGCAGTACTTC
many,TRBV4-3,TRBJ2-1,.,CASSQGAGNSYNEQFF,TGCGCCAGCAGCCAAGGGGCGGGAAACTCCTACAATGAGCAGTTCTTC
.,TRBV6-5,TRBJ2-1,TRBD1,CASSPGQGRKSYNEQFF,TGTGCCAGCAGTCCGGGACAGGGGAGAAAGTCCTACAATGAGCAGTTCTTC
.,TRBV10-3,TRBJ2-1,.,CAIRGAGGHEQFF,TGTGCCATCAGGGGGGCAGGAGGGCATGAGCAGTTCTTC
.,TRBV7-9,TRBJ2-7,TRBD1,CASSPLRDRLHEQYF,TGTGCCAGCAGCCCCTTAAGGGACAGGTTACACGAGCAGTACTTC
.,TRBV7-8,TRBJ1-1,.,CASSSARAGNTEAFF,TGTGCCAGCAGCTCCGCGCGGGCGGGGAACACTGAAGCTTTCTTT
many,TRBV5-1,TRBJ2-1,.,CASSLGHGHPSYNEQFF,TGCGCCAGCAGCTTGGGACACGGACATCCCTCCTACAATGAGCAGTTCTTC
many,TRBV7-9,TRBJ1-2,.,CASSLRVYGYTF,TGTGCCAGCAGCTTACGCGTCTATGGCTACACCTTC
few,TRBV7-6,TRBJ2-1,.,CASSRLSEVMVNEQFF,TGTGCCAGCAGCCGGTTAAGTGAGGTGATGGTCAATGAGCAGTTCTTC
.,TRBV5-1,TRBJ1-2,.,CASSPQGHGYTF,TGCGCCAGCAGCCCGCAGGGCCATGGCTACACCTTC
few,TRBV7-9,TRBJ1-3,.,CAGGLSSGNTIYF,TGTGCAGGAGGGCTTAGCTCTGGAAACACCATATATTTT
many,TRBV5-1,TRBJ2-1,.,CASSPGTGYNEQFF,TGCGCCAGCAGCCCAGGGACTGGATACAATGAGCAGTTCTTC
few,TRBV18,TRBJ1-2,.,CASSGGSYGYTF,TGTGCCAGCTCTGGCGGAAGCTATGGCTACACCTTC
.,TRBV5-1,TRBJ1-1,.,CASNAGLDTDAFF,TGCGCCAGCAACGCGGGGCTGGACACTGATGCTTTCTTT
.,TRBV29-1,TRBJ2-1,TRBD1,CSGRDRVDNEQFF,TGCAGCGGCCGGGACAGGGTAGACAATGAGCAGTTCTTC
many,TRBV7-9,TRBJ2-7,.,CASSLGVLRDF,TGTGCCAGCAGCTTAGGGGTATTGAGAGACTTC
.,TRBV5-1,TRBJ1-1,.,CASSSRRNTEAFF,TGCGCCAGCAGCTCCAGACGGAACACTGAAGCTTTCTTT
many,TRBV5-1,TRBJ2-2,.,CASSLGNTGHGELFF,TGCGCCAGCAGCCTTGGAAACACAGGGCACGGGGAGCTGTTTTTT
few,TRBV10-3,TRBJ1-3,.,CAIRNNLARGTGNTIYF,TGTGCCATCAGGAATAATCTAGCCAGGGGAACTGGAAACACCATATATTTT
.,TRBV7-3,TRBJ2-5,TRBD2,CASSLTGTTGGETQYF,TGTGCCAGCAGCTTAACCGGGACTACCGGAGGGGAGACCCAGTACTTC
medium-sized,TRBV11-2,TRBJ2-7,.,CASSLDLAGPESYEQYF,TGTGCCAGCAGCTTAGATCTTGCAGGCCCCGAATCCTACGAGCAGTACTTC
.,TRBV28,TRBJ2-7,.,CASRLGEEQYF,TGTGCCAGCAGATTAGGGGAGGAGCAGTACTTC